The present T cell receptor beta chain was sequenced within a study of control samples from healthy donors and cancer patients. CDR1 and CDR2 from the germline V gene are SEHNR and FQNEAQ (reference sequence). The CDR3 has 16 residues. Trimming took off 5 bases at V and 1 base at J, with 17 bases between the two ends. Assay: immunoSEQ multiplex PCR; the TCRdb copy retains only in-frame clones and omits some. This table has about 180,000 clones, roughly 92% appearing once. The chain carries TRBV7-9 and TRBJ2-5; possible D gene TRBD1, 6 bases. The sequence derives from a man between 25 and 39 years old in good health. The specimen sequenced was blood. This CDR3 is CASSVGIGQFQETQYF. The CDR3 nucleotides read TGTGCCAGCAGCGTGGGAATCGGACAGTTCCAAGAGACCCAGTACTTC.